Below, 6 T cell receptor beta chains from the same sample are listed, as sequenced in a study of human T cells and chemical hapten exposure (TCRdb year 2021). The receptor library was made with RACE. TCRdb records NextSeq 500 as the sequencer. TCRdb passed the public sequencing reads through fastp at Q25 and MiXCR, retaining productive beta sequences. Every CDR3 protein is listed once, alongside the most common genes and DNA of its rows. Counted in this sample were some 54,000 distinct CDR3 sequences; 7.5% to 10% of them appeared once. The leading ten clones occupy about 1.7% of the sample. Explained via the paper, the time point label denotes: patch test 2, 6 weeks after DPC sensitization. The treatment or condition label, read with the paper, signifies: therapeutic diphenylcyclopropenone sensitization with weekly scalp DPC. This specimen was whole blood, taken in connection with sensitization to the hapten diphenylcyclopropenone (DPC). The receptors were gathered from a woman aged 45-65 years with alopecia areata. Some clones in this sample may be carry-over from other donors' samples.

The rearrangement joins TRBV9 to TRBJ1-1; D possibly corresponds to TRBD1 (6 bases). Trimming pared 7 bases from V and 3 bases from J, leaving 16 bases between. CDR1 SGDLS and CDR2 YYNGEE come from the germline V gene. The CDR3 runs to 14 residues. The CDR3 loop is CASGGGGRDTEAFF. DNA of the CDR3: TGTGCCAGCGGCGGCGGGGGCAGGGACACTGAAGCTTTCTTT.

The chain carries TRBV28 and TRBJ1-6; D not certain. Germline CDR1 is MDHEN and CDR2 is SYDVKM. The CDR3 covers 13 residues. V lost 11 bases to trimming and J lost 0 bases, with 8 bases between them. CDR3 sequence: CACLSSYNSPLHF. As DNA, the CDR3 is TGTGCCTGTCTTAGCTCCTATAATTCACCCCTCCACTTT.

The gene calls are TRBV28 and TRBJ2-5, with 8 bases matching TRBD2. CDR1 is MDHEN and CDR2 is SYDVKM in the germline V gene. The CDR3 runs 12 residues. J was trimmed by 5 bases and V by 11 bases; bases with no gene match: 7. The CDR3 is CASGGQAETQYF. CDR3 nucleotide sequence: TGTGCCTCGGGGGGGCAGGCGGAGACCCAGTACTTC.

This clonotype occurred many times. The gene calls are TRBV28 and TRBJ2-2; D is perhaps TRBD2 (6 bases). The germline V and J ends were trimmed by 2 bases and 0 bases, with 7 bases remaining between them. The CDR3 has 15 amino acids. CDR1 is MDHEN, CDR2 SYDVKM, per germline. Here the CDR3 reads CASSLGGANTGELFF. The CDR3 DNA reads TGTGCCAGCAGTTTAGGCGGGGCGAACACCGGGGAGCTGTTTTTT.

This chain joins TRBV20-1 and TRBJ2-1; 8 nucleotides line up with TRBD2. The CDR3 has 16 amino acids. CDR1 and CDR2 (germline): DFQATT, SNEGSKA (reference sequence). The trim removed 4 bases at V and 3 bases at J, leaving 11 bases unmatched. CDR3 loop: CSAIPASGGLYNEQFF. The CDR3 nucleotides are TGCAGTGCTATCCCTGCGAGCGGGGGCCTCTACAATGAGCAGTTCTTC.

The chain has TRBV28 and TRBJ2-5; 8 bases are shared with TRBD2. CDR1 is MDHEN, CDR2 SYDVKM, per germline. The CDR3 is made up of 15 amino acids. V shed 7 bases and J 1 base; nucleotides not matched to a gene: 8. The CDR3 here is CASTWVTSGQETQYF. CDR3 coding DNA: TGTGCCAGCACCTGGGTTACTAGCGGCCAAGAGACCCAGTACTTC.